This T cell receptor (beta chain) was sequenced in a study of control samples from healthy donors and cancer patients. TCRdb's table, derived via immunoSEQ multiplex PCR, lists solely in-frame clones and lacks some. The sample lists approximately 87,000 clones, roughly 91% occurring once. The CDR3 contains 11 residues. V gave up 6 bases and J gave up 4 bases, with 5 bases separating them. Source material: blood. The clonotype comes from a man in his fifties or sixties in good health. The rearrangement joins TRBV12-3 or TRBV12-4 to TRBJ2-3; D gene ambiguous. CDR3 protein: CASSPSDTQYF. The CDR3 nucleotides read TGTGCCAGCAGCCCCTCAGATACGCAGTATTTT.